This T cell receptor (beta chain) is drawn from a study of brain T cells in children with intractable seizures. Pre-surgery treatment included at least one anti-epileptic drug. Sequencing used immunoSEQ multiplex PCR; TCRdb keeps in-frame clones, though not all of them. The sample shows just under 65,000 clones, about 96% of them seen only once. V was cut by 3 bases and J by 2 bases, with 12 bases left in between. The CDR3 is made up of 15 amino acids. CDR1 and CDR2 from the germline V gene are SGHVS and FNYEAQ. The sequencing used peripheral blood, collected at surgery. The sequence derives from a boy in the first two years of life with focal cortical dysplasia and intractable seizures. The chain has TRBV7-6 and TRBJ2-3, with a weak D call TRBD2 (5 bases). DNA of the CDR3: TGTGCCAGCAGCTTCGGCGGGCGATACACAGATACGCAGTATTTT. This codes for CASSFGGRYTDTQYF.